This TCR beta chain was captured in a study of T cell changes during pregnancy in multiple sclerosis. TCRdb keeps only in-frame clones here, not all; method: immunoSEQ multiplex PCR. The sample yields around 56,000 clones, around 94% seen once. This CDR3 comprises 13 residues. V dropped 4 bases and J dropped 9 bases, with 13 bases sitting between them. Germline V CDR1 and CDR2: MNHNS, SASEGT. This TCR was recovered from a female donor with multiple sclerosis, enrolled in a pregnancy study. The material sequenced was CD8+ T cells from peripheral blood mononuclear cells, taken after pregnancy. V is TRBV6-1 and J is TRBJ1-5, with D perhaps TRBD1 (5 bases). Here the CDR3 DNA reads TGTGCCAGCAGTGCCCAGGGTCGGGCGCCCCAGCATTTT. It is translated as CASSAQGRAPQHF.